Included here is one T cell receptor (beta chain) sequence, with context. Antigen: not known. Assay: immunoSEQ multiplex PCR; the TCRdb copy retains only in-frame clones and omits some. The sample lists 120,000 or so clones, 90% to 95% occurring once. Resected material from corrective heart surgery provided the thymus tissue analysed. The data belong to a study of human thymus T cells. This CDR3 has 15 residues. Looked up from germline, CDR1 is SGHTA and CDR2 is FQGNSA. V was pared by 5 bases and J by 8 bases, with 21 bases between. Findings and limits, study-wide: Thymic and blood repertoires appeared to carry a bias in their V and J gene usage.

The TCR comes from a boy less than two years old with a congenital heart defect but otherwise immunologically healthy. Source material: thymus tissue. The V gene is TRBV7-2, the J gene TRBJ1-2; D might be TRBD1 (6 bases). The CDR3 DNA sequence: TGTGCCAGCAGCCACGTCGTACAGGGACCCGGCGGCTACACCTTC. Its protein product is CASSHVVQGPGGYTF.